The rows below give T cell receptor beta chains drawn from one sample of a study of OX40 agonist ivuxolimab in advanced cancers. Data came from immunoSEQ multiplex PCR; TCRdb stores just in-frame clones and leaves some out. The sample has roughly 50,000 clones; 80% to 90% are singletons. The sample here was CD4+ or CD8+ T cells sorted from blood, taken in a trial of the OX40 agonist ivuxolimab. The receptor set was obtained from an adult with an advanced solid tumor such as melanoma, head and neck, liver or kidney cancer. Both conserved end residues are part of each CDR3. A D gene is named only where the DNA matches it firmly.

NA,TRBJ1-5,TRBV7-2,CASSLGSSGQPQHF
TRBD1,TRBJ1-2,TRBV29-1,CSVVRDRDNYGYTF
NA,TRBJ1-1,TRBV25-1,CASSEFGGLATEAFF
NA,TRBJ1-5,TRBV5-1,CASSLGPPGQPQHF
TRBD1,TRBJ1-5,TRBV7-9,CASSYGDRVDQPQHF
NA,TRBJ1-5,TRBV1,CTSSQDFPVFDQPQHF
NA,TRBJ2-7,TRBV7-8,CASSSGSVKDEQYF
NA,TRBJ1-1,TRBV4-1,CASSQDQTNTEAFF
TRBD1,TRBJ1-2,TRBV6-6,CASRMTGGGYGYTF
NA,TRBJ2-2,TRBV5-5,CASSSAPRGPHRNTGELFF
NA,TRBJ1-5,TRBV18,CASSPNRDSNQPQHF
NA,TRBJ1-2,TRBV30,CAWSVPEENYGYTF
TRBD2,TRBJ2-3,TRBV19,CASSIRASGTLAWTQYF
NA,TRBJ2-5,TRBV19,CASSPPLDQETQYF
NA,TRBJ2-5,TRBV5-1,CASSLGPSIIQETQYF
NA,TRBJ2-3,TRBV5-1,CASSFYRDPRTDTQYF
NA,TRBJ2-5,TRBV11-3,CASSSREGGETQYF
NA,TRBJ2-5,TRBV5-5,CASSFSSGRETQYF
NA,TRBJ2-1,TRBV6-6,CASSYSGASASEQFF
NA,TRBJ1-4,TRBV10-3,CAIGGGGSNEKLFF
NA,TRBJ1-3,TRBV30,CAWSVLLTSGNTIYF
TRBD2,TRBJ2-2,TRBV4-1,CASTTGLAGAEDTGELFF
TRBD1,TRBJ2-7,TRBV6-1,CASSQTGVGEQYF
NA,TRBJ2-3,TRBV28,CASSPPTDTQYF
NA,TRBJ2-1,TRBV18,CASSSLNEQFF
NA,TRBJ2-3,TRBV19,CASSISRAVSTDTQYF
NA,TRBJ1-1,TRBV19,CASSTRQNTEAFF
TRBD2,TRBJ2-2,TRBV29-1,CSVGFLAGVTGELFF
NA,TRBJ2-3,TRBV30,CAGRTGISTDTQYF
TRBD2,TRBJ2-5,TRBV19,CASSLAGMETQYF
NA,TRBJ2-7,TRBV5-4,CASSSRGAGSSYEQYF
NA,TRBJ1-5,TRBV6-6,CASTPGYQPQHF
NA,TRBJ1-5,TRBV27,CAGCPQTDGNQPQHF
NA,TRBJ2-4,TRBV7-2,CASTTRRENIQYF
TRBD1,TRBJ1-1,TRBV28,CASSPIRGAFF
TRBD2,TRBJ2-3,TRBV9,CASSVLAGVDTQYF
TRBD2,TRBJ2-2,TRBV10-3,CAISVSGGSTGELFF
TRBD1,TRBJ1-1,TRBV7-8,CASSRDRSNTEAFF
NA,TRBJ2-7,TRBV5-6,CASSLGPGSSYEQYF
TRBD1,TRBJ1-1,TRBV28,CASSPPGTENTEAFF
NA,TRBJ2-7,TRBV18,CASSPYQTGSYEQYF
TRBD2,TRBJ2-1,TRBV14,CASSQEPSLGGRLDEQFF
TRBD2,TRBJ2-5,TRBV25-1,CASSLAGVETQYF
TRBD1,TRBJ1-2,TRBV27,CASSSPGRGHGYTF
NA,TRBJ2-1,TRBV10-1,CASSESVGQSYNEQFF
NA,TRBJ2-1,TRBV11-3,CASSVNTNRGEQFF
NA,TRBJ1-1,TRBV7-2,CASSLDGSNTEAFF
NA,TRBJ2-1,TRBV30,CAWSGDGPSYNEQFF
NA,TRBJ1-1,TRBV7-2,CASSLGSQGSTEAFF
TRBD2,TRBJ2-1,TRBV7-2,CASSFEGLAGNYNEQFF
TRBD1,TRBJ2-3,TRBV28,CASSSSRDRDRDTQYF
NA,TRBJ1-5,TRBV6-6,CASSYLSPQPQHF
NA,TRBJ1-1,TRBV5-1,CASRMEGRDTEAFF
NA,TRBJ2-3,TRBV6-5,CASSYRTYADTQYF
NA,TRBJ2-2,TRBV19,CASSMVGGGLAGELFF
TRBD1,TRBJ1-2,TRBV29-1,CSVEGTGSYGYTF
NA,TRBJ2-7,TRBV7-6,CASSLETAPSSYEQYF
NA,TRBJ2-1,TRBV5-4,CASSLISFNEQFF
TRBD1,TRBJ1-1,TRBV5-6,CASSWTGGTEAFF